This T cell receptor beta chain was found in a study of PD-1 blockade in mismatch repair-deficient tumors. Study information: Patients had over ten mismatch repair-deficient cancer types and were previously treated and progressing. Study outcomes and limitations: Tumor-resident clones, often absent from pretreatment blood, expanded after pembrolizumab and then contracted.

Trimming at V came to 4 bases and at J to 3 bases, leaving 4 bases not matched to a gene. The CDR3 is 15 amino acids. Per the germline V gene, CDR1 is WNHNN and CDR2 is SYGVQD (reference sequence). TCRs were sequenced from a few patients responding to pembrolizumab. As regards this clone: Its antigen is not known.

The repertoire was sequenced with immunoSEQ multiplex PCR; TCRdb's copy has only in-frame clones and lacks some. The data hold 75,000 to 85,000 clones, with more than 65% observed a single time. Material: peripheral blood, obtained 12 weeks after starting pembrolizumab. The TCR was taken from an adult with mismatch repair-deficient cancer. The chain couples TRBV10-1 to TRBJ2-1, with TRBD1 identical over 9 bases. This chain's CDR3 is CASSGGQGLYNEQFF. CDR3 in DNA: TGCGCCAGCAGTGGGGGACAGGGACTCTACAATGAGCAGTTCTTC.